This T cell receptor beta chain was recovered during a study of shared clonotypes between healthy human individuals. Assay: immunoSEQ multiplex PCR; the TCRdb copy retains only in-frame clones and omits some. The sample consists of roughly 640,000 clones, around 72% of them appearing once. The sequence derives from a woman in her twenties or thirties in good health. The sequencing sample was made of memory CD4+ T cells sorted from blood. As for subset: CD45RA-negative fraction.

The CDR3 is CASSYSSRRNQPQHF. As DNA, the CDR3 is TGTGCCAGCAGTTACTCGAGCAGACGCAATCAGCCCCAGCATTTT. V usage is TRBV6-6 and J usage is TRBJ1-5, with D unclear. The germline V gene has CDR1 MNHNY and CDR2 SVGAGI (reference sequence). This CDR3 spans 15 amino acids. Trimming shortened V by 0 bases and J by 2 bases, and 8 bases separated the two germline ends.